These 32 T cell receptor beta chains originate from one sample sequenced in a study of low-dose radiotherapy and immunotherapy resistance in tumors. TRAV and TRBV primers primed cDNA for both TCRalpha and TCRbeta. The PCR that amplified TCRs ran for approximately 20 cycles, relying on a constant-region primer and a V-primer adapter. One entry per CDR3 protein, called by TCRdb with MiXCR from the reads. The sample includes around 80,000 distinct CDR3 sequences, approximately 19% seen only once; the top ten take about 5.5%. The time point denotes: before trial treatment. The sequencing here drew on PBMCs, taken before treatment. The receptors come from a male donor with prostate cancer.

This clonotype was seen many times. J is TRBJ2-2 and V is TRBV7-2, with TRBD2 identical over 15 bases. The ends lost 2 bases at V and 8 bases at J; junction bases unmatched: 6. CDR3 length: 17 residues. CDR1 SGHTA and CDR2 FQGNSA come from the germline V gene. Written as DNA, the CDR3 is TGTGCCAGCAGCTTAAATGGACTAGCGGGGGGGCGTGGGGAGCTGTTTTTT. Amino acid sequence: CASSLNGLAGGRGELFF.

This clonotype appeared many times. The chain couples TRBV20-1 to TRBJ2-3; 11 nucleotides match TRBD2. The ends lost 6 bases at V and 4 bases at J; junction bases unmatched: 12. The CDR3 is made up of 16 amino acids. Germline CDR1 and CDR2: DFQATT and SNEGSKA (reference sequence). CDR3 nucleotides: TGCAGTGCCTCGGGCTCTAGCGGGGGGAGATCAGATACGCAGTATTTT. This sequence encodes CSASGSSGGRSDTQYF.

This clonotype was picked up many times. The gene calls are TRBV5-1 and TRBJ1-2; TRBD1 might be the D (6 bases). This CDR3 contains 14 residues. The V gene's germline CDR1 is SGHRS and CDR2 YFSETQ. V was clipped by 4 bases and J by 0 bases, with 10 bases between them. In DNA, the CDR3 is TGCGCCAGCAGCCCGGGACAACCTAACTATGGCTACACCTTC. Its protein product is CASSPGQPNYGYTF.

On this clonotype itself: At one end, the junction sequence differs from germline, possibly due to a read error. The chain links TRBV20-1 to TRBJ2-1; no definite D call. This CDR3 is built from 9 residues. The V gene's germline CDR1 is DFQATT and CDR2 SNEGSKA (reference sequence). The CDR3 region is CSADNEQFF. The DNA for the CDR3 is TGTAGTGCAGACAATGAGCAGTTCTTC.

This clonotype was counted at least ten times. The V call is TRBV7-9, the J call TRBJ2-3, with 8 bases lining up with TRBD2. With V trimmed by 2 bases and J by 2 bases, 9 bases remained unmatched. The CDR3 has 17 residues. Germline loops: CDR1 SEHNR, CDR2 FQNEAQ (reference sequence). CDR3 coding DNA: TGTGCCAGCAGCTTATATCGAACTAGCGGCATCACAGATACGCAGTATTTT. Translation gives CASSLYRTSGITDTQYF.

This clonotype was recorded many times. The chain couples TRBV6-2 or TRBV6-3 to TRBJ1-5; D gene ambiguous. This CDR3 spans 15 amino acids. Trimming removed 7 bases at V and 5 bases at J, with 18 bases between. Germline CDR1 MNHEY, CDR2 SVGEGT. CDR3 in amino acids: CASISQPKAYQPQHF. CDR3 DNA: TGTGCCAGCATTTCCCAACCAAAGGCGTATCAGCCCCAGCATTTT.

This clonotype was observed a single time. This may stem from a read error, because a much larger clone lies one nucleotide away. V gene TRBV28 combines with J gene TRBJ1-2; D is undetermined. The germline V and J ends were trimmed by 5 bases and 0 bases, with 13 bases remaining between them. There are 15 residues in the CDR3. The germline CDR1 and CDR2 sequences are MDHEN and SYDVKM. The CDR3 DNA sequence: TGTGCCAGCAGTCGAGCTCCGGTCGCTAACTATGGCTACACCTTC. Residues: CASSRAPVANYGYTF.

The table lists this clonotype with many counts. Compared with germline, one end of the junction differs, possibly owing to a read error. The chain is built from TRBV7-7 and TRBJ2-5; a possible D gene is TRBD1 (6 bases). Germline CDR1 SSHAT, CDR2 FNYEAQ (reference sequence). The CDR3 sequence is 14 residues long. In DNA, the CDR3 is TGTGCTAGCAGCCGAGGGGGTTTCGAAGAGACCCAGTACTTC. Translated, it gives CASSRGGFEETQYF.

The sample holds many counts of this clonotype. The chain employs TRBV7-2 and TRBJ2-3; 9 nucleotides agree with TRBD2. This CDR3 comprises 13 residues. Germline CDR1 is SGHTA and CDR2 is FQGNSA. The junction had 8 bases not matched to a gene; V was cut back by 6 bases and J by 10 bases. This CDR3 reads CASRGIAGVAQYF. The CDR3 bases are TGTGCCAGCAGGGGGATAGCGGGAGTTGCGCAGTATTTT. Together with reference TRBV7-2 and TRBJ2-3, the CDR3 gives the full variable domain: GAGVSQSPSNKVTEKGKDVELRCDPISGHTALYWYRQSLGQGLEFLIYFQGNSAPDKSGLPSDRFSAERTGGSVSTLTIQRTQQEDSAVYLCASRGIAGVAQYFGPGTRLTVL.

This clonotype was recorded at least ten times. The chain is built from TRBV7-8 and TRBJ2-2, with a possible D match to TRBD1 (5 bases). Germline CDR1 and CDR2: SGHVS and FQNEAQ. The CDR3 totals 14 residues. Trimming removed 5 bases at V and 4 bases at J, with 11 bases between. The CDR3 nucleotides are TGTGCCAGCAGCGCGACAGAGACCACCGGGGAGCTGTTTTTT. This codes for CASSATETTGELFF.

The chain couples TRBV4-3 to TRBJ1-5; the D gene is possibly TRBD1 (6 bases). Deletions cut 4 bases from V and 6 bases from J, with 10 bases between. The CDR3 consists of 13 residues. Per germline, CDR1 LGHNA and CDR2 YSLEER. This CDR3 reads CASSRQEGQPQHF. In DNA, the CDR3 is TGCGCCAGCAGCCGACAGGAGGGTCAGCCCCAGCATTTT.

In this sample, this clonotype turned up many times. This rearrangement joins TRBV5-5 to TRBJ2-1, with 16 bases identical to TRBD2. V lost 4 bases to trimming and J lost 10 bases; unmatched junction nucleotides: 8. Germline V lookup: CDR1 SGHKS, CDR2 YYEKEE (reference sequence). The CDR3 is made up of 16 amino acids. In DNA form, the CDR3 reads TGTGCCAGCAGCCGAGGGACTAGCGGGAGGGCCCGGGAGCAGTTCTTC. This translates into CASSRGTSGRAREQFF.

In this sample, this clonotype turned up many times. This sequence joins TRBV7-9 and TRBJ2-1, with 9 bases that match TRBD2. V was pared by 6 bases and J by 4 bases, with 13 bases of the junction left unmatched. The CDR3 contains 17 residues. Germline CDR1 SEHNR, CDR2 FQNEAQ (reference sequence). CDR3: CASRMARLAGLYNEQFF. The CDR3 nucleotides are TGTGCCAGCAGGATGGCCCGGCTAGCGGGGTTGTACAATGAGCAGTTCTTC.

This clonotype showed up many times. The gene calls are TRBV14 and TRBJ1-1; tentative D call: TRBD1 (5 bases). The length of the CDR3 is 15 residues. Trimming pared 1 base from V and 3 bases from J, leaving 12 bases between. Germline V gives CDR1 SGHDN, CDR2 FVKESK. As DNA, the CDR3 is TGTGCCAGCAGCCAAGGCCCAATAGGGGACACTGAAGCTTTCTTT. Translated, it gives CASSQGPIGDTEAFF.

This clonotype was seen ten or more times. The chain has TRBV18 and TRBJ1-2; no clear D. The ends were cut back, 1 base at V and 0 bases at J, with 12 bases in the middle. The CDR3 totals 16 residues. Germline values: CDR1 KGHSH, CDR2 LQKENI. Written as DNA, the CDR3 is TGTGCCAGCTCACCACAAGTGGCACTACCTAACTATGGCTACACCTTC. Translated: CASSPQVALPNYGYTF.

This chain joins TRBV12-3 or TRBV12-4 and TRBJ2-1; 7 bases are shared with TRBD2. The CDR3 has 16 amino acids. V dropped 6 bases and J dropped 0; count of bases not matched to a gene: 8. CDR3 sequence: CASSPSRGSSYNEQFF. The CDR3 region has the DNA TGTGCCAGCAGCCCCTCGCGGGGGAGCTCCTACAATGAGCAGTTCTTC.

This clonotype was detected many times. The chain carries TRBV20-1 and TRBJ1-2; 7 bases are shared with TRBD1. Per the germline V gene, CDR1 is DFQATT and CDR2 is SNEGSKA (reference sequence). J gave up 4 bases and V 5 bases, and 7 bases lay outside the gene matches. The CDR3 is made up of 13 amino acids. DNA of the CDR3: TGCAGTGCTGGTACCGGGACAGTCTATGGCTACACCTTC. This gives the protein CSAGTGTVYGYTF.

This clonotype came up many times. V gene TRBV11-2 combines with J gene TRBJ2-3; 9 positions agree with TRBD2. The CDR3 runs 16 residues. The V and J ends lost 2 bases and 3 bases, in that order; junction bases with no gene match: 6. CDR1 SGHAT and CDR2 FQNNGV come from the germline V gene. This CDR3 reads CASSLSSGGSTDTQYF. CDR3 DNA sequence: TGTGCCAGCAGCTTAAGTAGCGGGGGATCGACAGATACGCAGTATTTT.

This clonotype showed up many times. The chain couples TRBV28 to TRBJ2-2; tentative D call: TRBD1 (6 bases). Trimming took 6 bases from V and 5 from J, leaving 16 bases between them. Germline CDR1 reads MDHEN; CDR2 reads SYDVKM. The CDR3 runs to 15 residues. DNA of the CDR3: TGTGCCAGCAGCCTACCTCTACAGGGTACCGGGGAGCTGTTTTTT. Residues: CASSLPLQGTGELFF.

This clonotype was observed at least ten times. The chain links TRBV6-2 or TRBV6-3 to TRBJ1-2, with D possibly TRBD1 on 5 matching bases. From germline, CDR1 is MNHEY and CDR2 SVGEGT. V was pared by 6 bases and J by 13 bases, with 24 bases between. CDR3 length equals 14 residues. The CDR3 DNA is TGTGCCAGCAGCGAGCGGCCGGGACCGCCACGGCCCACCTTC. As protein: CASSERPGPPRPTF.

This clonotype was seen at least ten times. The CDR3 region has the DNA TGTGCCAGCAGCGATCGACAGGGAGATACGTTCAATGAGCAGTTCTTC. The encoded protein is CASSDRQGDTFNEQFF. The chain recombines TRBV21-1 with TRBJ2-1; the table's D call, TRBD1, has no DNA check behind it. TRBV21-1 is described as a pseudogene. The CDR3 runs to 16 residues.

In its sample, this clonotype was seen once. V is TRBV5-4 and J is TRBJ2-5, with a weak D call TRBD2 (6 bases). This CDR3 is built from 14 residues. CDR1 and CDR2 from the germline V gene are SGHNT and YYREEE (reference sequence). Trimming stripped 4 bases from V and 1 base from J, with 11 bases between. CDR3 protein: CASSALGLQETQYF. CDR3 DNA: TGTGCCAGCAGCGCTTTGGGACTCCAAGAGACCCAGTACTTC. Using reference TRBV5-4 and TRBJ2-5 for the parts outside the CDR3, the full variable domain is ETGVTQSPTHLIKTRGQQVTLRCSSQSGHNTVSWYQQALGQGPQFIFQYYREEENGRGNFPPRFSGLQFPNYSSELNVNALELDDSALYLCASSALGLQETQYFGPGTRLLVL.

The table lists this clonotype with many counts. J is TRBJ1-2 and V is TRBV29-1; no reliable D call. This CDR3 spans 12 amino acids. The germline V gene encodes CDR1 SQVTM and CDR2 ANQGSEA. V was cut by 3 bases and J by 3 bases, with 8 bases left in between. This chain's CDR3 is CSVDNGYYGYTF. For the CDR3, the DNA is TGCAGCGTTGACAACGGATACTATGGCTACACCTTC. Drawing the rest from reference TRBV29-1 and TRBJ1-2, the complete variable domain is SAVISQKPSRDICQRGTSLTIQCQVDSQVTMMFWYRQQPGQSLTLIATANQGSEATYESGFVIDKFPISRPNLTFSTLTVSNMSPEDSSIYLCSVDNGYYGYTFGSGTRLTVV.

The rearrangement uses TRBV20-1 and TRBJ2-2; 7 bases are a match to TRBD2. Germline CDR1 is DFQATT and CDR2 is SNEGSKA (reference sequence). The CDR3 has 16 residues. V gave up 5 bases and J gave up 4 bases; unmatched junction bases: 13. Here the CDR3 DNA reads TGCAGTGCTGAGGGAGGGAGGCTAGCCCCCACCGGGGAGCTGTTTTTT. It yields the protein CSAEGGRLAPTGELFF.

This clonotype was seen only a few times. The chain uses TRBV27 and TRBJ2-5; the match to TRBD2 covers 8 bases. The CDR3 extends over 16 amino acids. Germline V gene sequence: CDR1 MNHEY, CDR2 SMNVEV (reference sequence). V lost 2 bases and J lost 5; bases outside the gene matches: 10. The CDR3 loop is CASSLRKTRGGETQYF. Here the CDR3 DNA reads TGTGCCAGCAGTTTACGGAAGACTCGGGGGGGGGAGACCCAGTACTTC.

This clonotype appeared many times. The V and J genes are TRBV5-1 and TRBJ1-1, with a weak D call TRBD1 (6 bases). V dropped 2 bases and J dropped 6 bases, with 11 bases sitting between them. Germline V lookup: CDR1 SGHRS, CDR2 YFSETQ. The CDR3 is 13 residues long. The CDR3 DNA follows: TGCGCCAGCAGCTTTAATGGGGGCGCTGAAGCTTTCTTT. This translates into CASSFNGGAEAFF.

This clonotype was observed at least ten times. The CDR3, as DNA: TGTGCCAGCAGTGAGCTGGAGCCGAACACCGGGGAGCTGTTTTTT. It translates to CASSELEPNTGELFF. This sequence joins TRBV13 and TRBJ2-2; D remains unclear. Per germline, CDR1 PRHDT and CDR2 FYEKMQ (reference sequence). Trimming removed 6 bases from V and 0 bases from J, with 11 bases in between. The CDR3 is 15 amino acids.

This clonotype was recorded at least ten times. The V gene is TRBV6-5, the J gene TRBJ2-1, with TRBD2 matching over 10 bases. V dropped 5 bases and J dropped 6; count of bases not matched to a gene: 10. The CDR3 has 16 amino acids. CDR1 and CDR2 from the germline V gene are MNHEY and SVGAGI. CDR3 coding DNA: TGTGCCAGCAGTCCCCCGGGAGCGGGGGGGCCCAATGAGCAGTTCTTC. Its translation is CASSPPGAGGPNEQFF.

This chain connects TRBV28 to TRBJ1-1; D ambiguous. The CDR3 has 13 amino acids. The V end was cut by 4 bases, the J end by 7 bases, with 13 bases between. The germline CDR1 and CDR2 sequences are MDHEN and SYDVKM. CDR3 in amino acids: CASSSPHQGEAFF. The CDR3, as DNA: TGTGCCAGCAGTTCCCCCCACCAAGGTGAAGCTTTCTTT.

This clonotype was seen at least ten times. V gene TRBV7-9 combines with J gene TRBJ2-1; maybe TRBD2 (6 bases). The CDR3 totals 14 residues. The V end lost 3 bases, the J end lost 8 bases, and 14 bases lay between the germline ends. Per germline, CDR1 SEHNR and CDR2 FQNEAQ (reference sequence). CDR3 loop: CASSLAGRLHEQFF. As DNA, the CDR3 is TGTGCCAGCAGCTTGGCGGGAAGATTACATGAGCAGTTCTTC.

This clonotype was counted ten times or more. The chain has TRBV5-1 and TRBJ2-6, with TRBD2 matching 8 bases. The CDR3 sequence is 16 residues long. CDR1 SGHRS and CDR2 YFSETQ come from the germline V gene. V gave up 0 bases and J gave up 2 bases; unmatched junction bases: 1. CDR3 sequence reads: CASSLVRGAGANVLTF. The DNA of the CDR3 is TGCGCCAGCAGCTTGGTGCGGGGGGCTGGGGCCAACGTCCTGACTTTC. The full variable domain, its missing parts supplied by reference TRBV5-1 and TRBJ2-6, is KAGVTQTPRYLIKTRGQQVTLSCSPISGHRSVSWYQQTPGQGLQFLFEYFSETQRNKGNFPGRFSGRQFSNSRSEMNVSTLELGDSALYLCASSLVRGAGANVLTFGAGSRLTVL.

This clonotype came up many times. The chain uses TRBV6-2 or TRBV6-3 and TRBJ2-3; tentatively, D is TRBD1 (6 bases). The CDR3 totals 14 residues. Trimming shortened V by 6 bases and J by 2 bases, and 12 bases separated the two germline ends. Germline lookup yields CDR1 MNHEY and CDR2 SVGEGT. CDR3 sequence reads: CASRGQGFTDTQYF. In DNA, the CDR3 is TGTGCCAGCAGAGGCCAGGGGTTCACAGATACGCAGTATTTT.